Listed below are T cell receptor beta chains from one sample, sequenced in a study of T cell responses to AZD1222 COVID-19 vaccine. This table comes from immunoSEQ multiplex PCR, and its TCRdb copy is limited to in-frame clones, with some not included. The sample lists around 130,000 clones; 86% were seen once. The sample here was peripheral blood, taken on day 0 of AZD1222 vaccination. The receptor source for this set is an adult in good health. Both conserved end residues are part of each CDR3. The D gene is left open where the match is weak. Size is omitted from some rows. Given values are once, few, many or a class for expanded clones.

size | J | V | D | DNA | CDR3
- | TRBJ2-3 | TRBV13 | - | TGTGCCAGCAGCGTGGGGCCTCCAGATACGCAGTATTTT | CASSVGPPDTQYF
- | TRBJ1-6 | TRBV11-3 | - | TGTGCCAGCAGCTTAGGGCACCGGGCCTCGCATTCACCCCTCCACTTT | CASSLGHRASHSPLHF
- | TRBJ2-5 | TRBV27 | - | TGTGCCAGCAGGACGCTCGCCGGAGAGACCCAGTACTTC | CASRTLAGETQYF
- | TRBJ2-5 | TRBV4-1 | - | TGCGCCAGCAGTGGAGGGGGCCGTGAGACCCAGTACTTC | CASSGGGRETQYF
once | TRBJ1-1 | TRBV5-6 | - | TGTGCCAGCAGCAGCCTCAGCCGGGCTGGGGCTGAAGCTTTCTTT | CASSSLSRAGAEAFF
- | TRBJ2-3 | TRBV5-1 | - | TGCGCCAGCAGCAAGCGTGAGGTTCGAGGGACGCAGTATTTT | CASSKREVRGTQYF
few | TRBJ2-7 | TRBV6-5 | TRBD2 | TGTGCCAGCAGGGGCGGGAGAGGCTACGAGCAGTACTTC | CASRGGRGYEQYF
few | TRBJ2-5 | TRBV2 | TRBD2 | TGTGCCAGCAAGAGAGAGGGACTAGCGGGATCACACTTC | CASKREGLAGSHF
- | TRBJ2-1 | TRBV5-1 | - | TGCGCCAGCAGCTTGCGCGGCTATGCCTACAATGAGCAGTTCTTC | CASSLRGYAYNEQFF
- | TRBJ2-7 | TRBV5-1 | TRBD1 | TGTGCCAGCACCGAGACAGGGGCAACCGGCGAGCAGTACTTC | CASTETGATGEQYF
- | TRBJ1-2 | TRBV18 | - | TGTGCCAGCTCACCCGAAAATAGGGTTTTCTATGGCTACACCTTC | CASSPENRVFYGYTF
- | TRBJ1-1 | TRBV27 | TRBD1 | TGTGCCAGCAGTTTCAACCGACAGGGGGGGCGGTTCTTT | CASSFNRQGGRFF
- | TRBJ2-2 | TRBV5-1 | - | TGCGCCAGCAGCTTGCAACGGGGAGACACCGGGGAGCTGTTTTTT | CASSLQRGDTGELFF
- | TRBJ2-1 | TRBV9 | - | TGTGCCAGCAGCGTCCGGGACCACAATGAGCAGTTCTTC | CASSVRDHNEQFF
- | TRBJ1-6 | TRBV6-4 | TRBD1 | TGTGCCAGCAGTCGAGGACAGGGCGGTTCACCCCTCCACTTT | CASSRGQGGSPLHF
- | TRBJ1-2 | TRBV19 | TRBD1 | TGTGCCAGTACCAGGGACAGGAGCTACTATGGCTACACCTTC | CASTRDRSYYGYTF
- | TRBJ1-6 | TRBV6-2/TRBV6-3 | - | TGTGCCAGCAGTCCCGCGACGCCAATTAATTCACCCCTCCACTTT | CASSPATPINSPLHF
- | TRBJ1-1 | TRBV27 | - | TGTGCCAGCAGTCTCGGTTTTCAACAGCTTAACACTGAAGCTTTCTTT | CASSLGFQQLNTEAFF
- | TRBJ2-3 | TRBV5-4 | - | TGTGCCAGCAGCTTGGCCTTGAACAGGTCCCCCAAACTCACAGATACGCAGTATTTT | CASSLALNRSPKLTDTQYF
- | TRBJ2-6 | TRBV10-3 | - | TGTGCCATCAGTGAGTCTCACAGACAGTCCGGGGCCAACGTCCTGACTTTC | CAISESHRQSGANVLTF
once | TRBJ1-1 | TRBV27 | TRBD1 | TGTGCCAGCAGCCCCACAGGGGCCGGAGCTTTCTTT | CASSPTGAGAFF
- | TRBJ1-6 | TRBV7-3 | - | TGTGCCAGCAGCTTAACTAACTCTCCCGACCTCCACTTT | CASSLTNSPDLHF
- | TRBJ2-7 | TRBV13 | - | TGTGCCAGCACCTTCAAGGTACGGGAGCCCTACGAGCAGTACTTC | CASTFKVREPYEQYF
few | TRBJ1-2 | TRBV28 | - | TGTGCCAGCAGTTTAGGTGGGCAGGGAAGGGGCTACACCTTC | CASSLGGQGRGYTF
- | TRBJ2-7 | TRBV6-5 | TRBD2 | TGTGCCAGCAGTTACAGTTCTAGCGGCTACGAGCAGTACTTC | CASSYSSSGYEQYF
once | TRBJ2-1 | TRBV10-3 | TRBD2 | TGTGCCATCAGTCAAGAGGAAGCGGGAGTAGGGTCCTACAATGAGCAGTTCTTC | CAISQEEAGVGSYNEQFF
- | TRBJ2-7 | TRBV6-2/TRBV6-3 | TRBD1 | TGTGCCAGCAGTTACACGTCGGGACAGACCTACGAGCAGTACTTC | CASSYTSGQTYEQYF
- | TRBJ1-2 | TRBV18 | TRBD1 | TGTGCCAGCTCACCGGTACAGGGGAACTATGGCTACACCTTC | CASSPVQGNYGYTF
- | TRBJ2-2 | TRBV7-3 | TRBD2 | TGTGCCAGCAGCTTAATGTCTAGCGGGGGGTTGAACACCGGGGAGCTGTTTTTT | CASSLMSSGGLNTGELFF
- | TRBJ1-1 | TRBV19 | - | TGTGCCAGTAGTACAGACAGGTCAGCGGGGAACACTGAAGCTTTCTTT | CASSTDRSAGNTEAFF
- | TRBJ2-3 | TRBV28 | - | TGTGCCAGCAGTTTCGTCCAGGGGAGCACAGATACGCAGTATTTT | CASSFVQGSTDTQYF
few | TRBJ1-2 | TRBV20-1 | - | TGCAGTGCTAGAGACTACACCTTC | CSARDYTF
many | TRBJ1-5 | TRBV6-2/TRBV6-3 | - | TGTGCCAGCAGTTACGATCTAGGGAGCGGTCAGCCCCAGCATTTT | CASSYDLGSGQPQHF
- | TRBJ1-5 | TRBV6-2/TRBV6-3 | TRBD1 | TGTGCCAGCAGTTCGGACAGGCAGTATCAGCCCCAGCATTTT | CASSSDRQYQPQHF
- | TRBJ2-7 | TRBV5-1 | - | TGCGCCAGCAGCCCCGAAACGGCTAGCGCGCCCTACGAGCAGTACTTC | CASSPETASAPYEQYF
- | TRBJ2-3 | TRBV6-6 | TRBD2 | TGTGCCAGCAGTATCGGACTAGCGGGGAGCACAGATACGCAGTATTTT | CASSIGLAGSTDTQYF
few | TRBJ1-6 | TRBV19 | TRBD1 | TGTGCCAGTAGTAGAAGGGACAGGGAAAATTCACCCCTCCACTTT | CASSRRDRENSPLHF
- | TRBJ2-5 | TRBV3-1/TRBV3-2 | TRBD2 | TGTGCCAGCAGCCGACTAGCGGGGGGCAAGACCCAGTACTTC | CASSRLAGGKTQYF
- | TRBJ2-3 | TRBV7-3 | - | TGTGCCAGCAGCCCGCGAAGTGGCACAGATACGCAGTATTTT | CASSPRSGTDTQYF